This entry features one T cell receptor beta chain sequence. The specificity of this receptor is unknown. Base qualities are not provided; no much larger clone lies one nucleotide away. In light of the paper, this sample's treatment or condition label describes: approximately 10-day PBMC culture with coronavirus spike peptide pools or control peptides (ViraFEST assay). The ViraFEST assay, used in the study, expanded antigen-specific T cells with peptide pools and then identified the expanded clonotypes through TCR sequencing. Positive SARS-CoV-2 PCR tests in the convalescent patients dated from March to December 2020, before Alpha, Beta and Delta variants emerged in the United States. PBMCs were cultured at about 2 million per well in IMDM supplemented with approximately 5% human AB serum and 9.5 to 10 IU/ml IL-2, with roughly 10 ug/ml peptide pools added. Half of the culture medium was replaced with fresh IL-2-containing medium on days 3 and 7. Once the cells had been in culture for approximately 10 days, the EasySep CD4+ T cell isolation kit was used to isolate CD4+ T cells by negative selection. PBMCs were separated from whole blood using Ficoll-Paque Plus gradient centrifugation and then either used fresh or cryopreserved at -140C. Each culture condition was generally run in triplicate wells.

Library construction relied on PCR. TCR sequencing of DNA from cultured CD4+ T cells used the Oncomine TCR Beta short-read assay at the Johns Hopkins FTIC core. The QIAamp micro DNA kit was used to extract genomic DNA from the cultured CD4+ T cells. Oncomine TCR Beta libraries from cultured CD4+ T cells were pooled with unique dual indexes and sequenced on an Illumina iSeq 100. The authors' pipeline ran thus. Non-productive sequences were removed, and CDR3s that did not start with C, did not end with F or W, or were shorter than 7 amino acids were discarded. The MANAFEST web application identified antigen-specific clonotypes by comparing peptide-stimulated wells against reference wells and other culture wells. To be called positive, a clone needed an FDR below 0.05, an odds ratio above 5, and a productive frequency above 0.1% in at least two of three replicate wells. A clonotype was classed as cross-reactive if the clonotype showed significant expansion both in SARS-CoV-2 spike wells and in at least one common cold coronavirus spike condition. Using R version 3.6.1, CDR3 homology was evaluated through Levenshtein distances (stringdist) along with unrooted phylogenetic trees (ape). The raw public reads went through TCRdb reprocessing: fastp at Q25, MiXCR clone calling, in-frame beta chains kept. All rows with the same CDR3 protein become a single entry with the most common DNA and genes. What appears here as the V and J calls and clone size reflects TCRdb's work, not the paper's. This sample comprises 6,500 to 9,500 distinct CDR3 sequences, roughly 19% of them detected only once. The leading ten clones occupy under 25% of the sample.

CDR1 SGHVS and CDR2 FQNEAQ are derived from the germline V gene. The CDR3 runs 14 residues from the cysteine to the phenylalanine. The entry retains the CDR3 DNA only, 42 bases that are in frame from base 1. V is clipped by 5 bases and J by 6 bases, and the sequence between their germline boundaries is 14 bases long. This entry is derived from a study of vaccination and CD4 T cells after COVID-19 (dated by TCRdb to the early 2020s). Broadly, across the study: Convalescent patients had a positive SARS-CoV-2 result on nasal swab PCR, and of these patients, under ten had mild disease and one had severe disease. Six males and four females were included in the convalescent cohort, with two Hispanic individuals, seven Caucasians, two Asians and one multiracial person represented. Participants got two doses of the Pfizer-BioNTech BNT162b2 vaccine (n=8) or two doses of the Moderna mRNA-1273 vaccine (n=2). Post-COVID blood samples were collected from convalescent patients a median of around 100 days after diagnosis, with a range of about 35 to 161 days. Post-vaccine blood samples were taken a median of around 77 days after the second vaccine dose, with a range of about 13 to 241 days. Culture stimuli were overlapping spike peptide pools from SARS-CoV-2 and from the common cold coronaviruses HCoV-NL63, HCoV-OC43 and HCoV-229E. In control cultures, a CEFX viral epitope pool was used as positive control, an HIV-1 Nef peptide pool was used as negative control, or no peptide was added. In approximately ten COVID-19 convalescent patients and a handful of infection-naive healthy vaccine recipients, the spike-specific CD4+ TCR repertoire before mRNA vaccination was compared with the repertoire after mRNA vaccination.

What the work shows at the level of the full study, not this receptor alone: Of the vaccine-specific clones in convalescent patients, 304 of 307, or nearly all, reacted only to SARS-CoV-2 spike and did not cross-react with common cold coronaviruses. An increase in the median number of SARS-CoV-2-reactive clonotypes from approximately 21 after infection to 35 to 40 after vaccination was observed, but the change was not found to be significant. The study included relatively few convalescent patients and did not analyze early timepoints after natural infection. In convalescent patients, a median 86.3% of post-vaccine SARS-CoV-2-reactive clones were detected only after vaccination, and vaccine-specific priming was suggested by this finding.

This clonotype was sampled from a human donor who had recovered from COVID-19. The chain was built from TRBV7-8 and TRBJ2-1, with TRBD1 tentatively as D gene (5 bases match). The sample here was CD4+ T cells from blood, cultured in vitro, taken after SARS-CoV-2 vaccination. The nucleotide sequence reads TGTGCCAGCAGCATTCCCGGCCAGGGCAATGAGCAGTTCTTC. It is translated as CASSIPGQGNEQFF. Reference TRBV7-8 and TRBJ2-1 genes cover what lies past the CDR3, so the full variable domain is GAGVSQSPRYKVAKRGQDVALRCDPISGHVSLFWYQQALGQGPEFLTYFQNEAQLDKSGLPSDRFFAERPEGSVSTLKIQRTQQEDSAVYLCASSIPGQGNEQFFGPGTRLTVL.